This T cell receptor (beta chain) was retrieved from a study of CD8 T cells in ankylosing spondylitis. Whole-study findings and limits: The clones that were linked to disease were reported to be significantly enriched in matched synovial fluid samples from ankylosing spondylitis patients. About 8 highly homologous variants made up a TCR beta motif that seemed to typify ankylosing spondylitis blood. CD8+ disease-linked clones were present at relatively low frequencies in blood.

The CDR3 is made up of 16 amino acids. Trimming removed 2 bases at V and 7 bases at J, with 16 bases between. Per germline, CDR1 SGDLS and CDR2 YYNGEE. Comment on this clonotype: The antigen is unknown.

With molecular barcodes, quantitative 5'-RACE was used to make the TCR beta libraries. TCRdb called the 5' RACE reads again in MiXCR, with one record for every CDR3 protein. Found here are under 250,000 distinct CDR3 sequences, roughly 25% of them singletons; the top ten hold about 6.9%. The sequencing sample was made of blood, either unsorted or a sorted T cell fraction (not recorded which). This chain joins TRBV9 and TRBJ1-6; D possibly corresponds to TRBD1 (5 bases). The source of this sequence is a male donor with ankylosing spondylitis or in good health (not recorded which). This CDR3 is CASSVAPGTENSPLHF. The CDR3 nucleotides are TGTGCCAGCAGCGTCGCCCCCGGGACGGAGAATTCACCCCTCCACTTT.